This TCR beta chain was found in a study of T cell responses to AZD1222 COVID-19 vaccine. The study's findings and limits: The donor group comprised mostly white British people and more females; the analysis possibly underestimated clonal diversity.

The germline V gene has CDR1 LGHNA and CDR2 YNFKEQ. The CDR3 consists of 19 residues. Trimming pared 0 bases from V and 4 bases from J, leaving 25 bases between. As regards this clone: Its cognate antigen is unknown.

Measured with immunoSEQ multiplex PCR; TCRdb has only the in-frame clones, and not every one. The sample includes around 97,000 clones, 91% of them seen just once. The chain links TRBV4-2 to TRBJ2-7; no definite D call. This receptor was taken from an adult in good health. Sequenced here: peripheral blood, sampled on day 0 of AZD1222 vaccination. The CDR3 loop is CASSQDLSPLSSYLYEQYF. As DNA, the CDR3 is TGTGCCAGCAGCCAAGATCTTTCCCCCCTCTCCTCCTACTTATACGAGCAGTACTTC.